This passage covers 25 T cell receptor beta chains from one sample sequenced in a study of T-cell reconstitution after alpha-beta-depleted transplantation in children. Findings and limits, study-wide: Reported findings indicate that, about two months after transplant, alpha-beta T cells came from several hundred expanded clones, which were derived from non-depleted graft cells.

No antigen has been identified for these receptors. Library preparation (for TCRbeta) was performed with unique molecular identifiers. TCRdb ran MiXCR on the PCR reads and lists one entry per CDR3 protein. The data hold roughly 30,000 distinct CDR3 sequences, with about 6.7% observed a single time. Sample: peripheral blood, taken 60 days after TCRalphabeta/CD19-depleted stem cell transplant. The receptors derive from a child under two years old who had a stem cell transplant for acute myeloid leukemia, so the T cells may come from the graft donor.

This clonotype was seen at least ten times. This sequence joins TRBV19 and TRBJ2-7, with a possible D match to TRBD2 (5 bases). Germline V gene sequence: CDR1 LNHDA, CDR2 SQIVND (reference sequence). The CDR3 is 15 amino acids. Trimming shortened V by 6 bases and J by 0 bases, and 15 bases separated the two germline ends. CDR3 nucleotide sequence: TGTGCCAGTAGCCTTGGACTGGGGATCTCCTACGAGCAGTACTTC. Its translation is CASSLGLGISYEQYF.

This clonotype was picked up many times. The V gene is TRBV13, the J gene TRBJ2-7, with D uncertain. V lost 1 base, J lost 5 bases, and 6 bases lay in between. This CDR3 is built from 12 residues. The germline CDR1 and CDR2 sequences are PRHDT and FYEKMQ (reference sequence). CDR3 in DNA: TGTGCCAGCAGCTTAGCTCTGGACGAGCAGTACTTC. Translation: CASSLALDEQYF.

This clonotype was seen at least ten times. The chain recombines TRBV27 with TRBJ2-1, with 7 bases fitting TRBD2. Germline CDR1 reads MNHEY; CDR2 reads SMNVEV (reference sequence). The CDR3 runs 12 residues. J lost 6 bases, V lost 8 bases, and 4 bases had no gene match. This CDR3 is CASGWGGNEQFF. The CDR3 DNA reads TGTGCCAGCGGCTGGGGGGGCAATGAGCAGTTCTTC.

In this sample, this clonotype turned up many times. J is TRBJ1-2 and V is TRBV3-1; D remains ambiguous. The CDR3 has 13 residues. Germline CDR1 and CDR2: LGHDT and YNNKEL (reference sequence). V lost 4 bases and J 8 bases, leaving 14 bases between the germline ends. The CDR3 DNA follows: TGTGCCAGCAGCCCTTACTCCGGGGAGGGCTACACCTTC. As protein: CASSPYSGEGYTF. The full variable domain, its missing parts supplied by reference TRBV3-1 and TRBJ1-2, is DTAVSQTPKYLVTQMGNDKSIKCEQNLGHDTMYWYKQDSKKFLKIMFSYNNKELIINETVPNRFSPKSPDKAHLNLHINSLELGDSAVYFCASSPYSGEGYTFGSGTRLTVV.

This clonotype appeared many times. The chain joins TRBV12-3 or TRBV12-4 to TRBJ2-1; D is perhaps TRBD2 (6 bases). There are 14 residues in the CDR3. Trimming left V 6 bases short and J 5 bases short, with 14 bases between. As DNA, the CDR3 is TGTGCCAGCAGGAGTCCGGGACTTAACAATGAGCAGTTCTTC. It translates to CASRSPGLNNEQFF.

This clonotype was found many times. The chain combines TRBV20-1 with TRBJ2-5; 7 nucleotides line up with TRBD2. J gave up 2 bases and V 6 bases, and 15 bases lay outside the gene matches. The CDR3 is 16 residues long. Germline CDR1 reads DFQATT; CDR2 reads SNEGSKA (reference sequence). The CDR3, as DNA: TGCAGTGCCAACAGCCTAGCGGATGCCACACAAGAGACCCAGTACTTC. Amino acid sequence: CSANSLADATQETQYF.

This clonotype occurred many times. The V call is TRBV12-3 or TRBV12-4, the J call TRBJ2-5; TRBD1 might be the D (6 bases). CDR3 length: 13 residues. Trimming took 5 bases from V and 3 from J, leaving 10 bases between them. The CDR3 region has the DNA TGTGCCAGCAGTCGATACAGGGAAGAGACCCAGTACTTC. This codes for CASSRYREETQYF.

This clonotype showed up many times. V and J are TRBV4-1 and TRBJ2-5; 12 bases align to TRBD1. V shed 2 bases, J shed 2 bases, and the junction held 12 bases outside the gene matches. The length of the CDR3 is 19 residues. The germline gives CDR1 MGHRA, CDR2 YSYEKL. CDR3 protein: CASSQQLYPGQGAQETQYF. The CDR3 coding sequence is TGCGCCAGCAGCCAACAACTTTATCCGGGACAGGGGGCTCAAGAGACCCAGTACTTC.

The chain links TRBV9 to TRBJ2-7, with 8 bases matching TRBD1. The CDR3 spans 15 residues. V trimming: 4 bases; J trimming: 4 bases; junction bases outside the gene matches: 10. Germline CDR1 is SGDLS and CDR2 is YYNGEE. For the CDR3, the DNA is TGTGCCAGCAGCCCCCCGCGGACAGGGCAGTACGAGCAGTACTTC. Its translation is CASSPPRTGQYEQYF. Full variable domain (outside the CDR3, taken from reference TRBV9 and TRBJ2-7): DSGVTQTPKHLITATGQRVTLRCSPRSGDLSVYWYQQSLDQGLQFLIQYYNGEERAKGNILERFSAQQFPDLHSELNLSSLELGDSALYFCASSPPRTGQYEQYFGPGTRLTVT.

Many counts were recorded for this clonotype. The rearrangement uses TRBV20-1 and TRBJ2-7; unclear D gene. Germline-derived CDR1 and CDR2 are DFQATT and SNEGSKA (reference sequence). CDR3 size: 14 residues. Trimming left V 1 base short and J 0 bases short, with 10 bases between. DNA for the CDR3: TGCAGTGCTAGAGGACGGCGGCTCTCCTACGAGCAGTACTTC. It encodes CSARGRRLSYEQYF.

This clonotype was counted ten times or more. V and J are TRBV12-3 or TRBV12-4 and TRBJ2-7; TRBD1 might be the D (5 bases). CDR3 size: 15 residues. V dropped 4 bases and J dropped 1 base, with 14 bases sitting between them. The CDR3 nucleotides are TGTGCCAGCAGTTACCTTGGGGCGACGTCCTACGAGCAGTACTTC. This gives the protein CASSYLGATSYEQYF.

On this clonotype itself: One junction end does not reproduce the germline sequence, and a read error may be involved. The chain has TRBV6-2 or TRBV6-3 and TRBJ1-6; D might be TRBD1 (5 bases). The V gene's germline CDR1 is MNHEY and CDR2 SVGEGT. The CDR3 has 14 amino acids. CDR3 region: CASTDSPYDSPFHF. CDR3 DNA sequence: TGTGCCAGCACCGACAGCCCCTATGATTCACCCTTCCACTTT.

This clonotype was recorded many times. This chain connects TRBV7-2 to TRBJ2-2; 8 bases match TRBD1. This CDR3 has 16 amino acids. The germline V gene encodes CDR1 SGHTA and CDR2 FQGNSA. With 3 bases clipped from V and 4 bases from J, the junction kept 7 bases outside the gene matches. CDR3 sequence: CASSFRAGGRTGELFF. DNA of the CDR3: TGTGCCAGCAGCTTTAGGGCAGGGGGCCGCACCGGGGAGCTGTTTTTT.

At least ten counts were recorded for this clonotype. The V and J genes are TRBV7-9 and TRBJ1-2; 11 bases are shared with TRBD1. The CDR3 totals 15 residues. Germline loops: CDR1 SEHNR, CDR2 FQNEAQ (reference sequence). V shed 5 bases and J 7 bases; nucleotides not matched to a gene: 9. This CDR3 reads CASSPRDRGMFGYTF. DNA of the CDR3: TGTGCCAGCAGCCCCCGGGACAGGGGGATGTTTGGCTACACCTTC.

There are many counts of this clonotype. The rearrangement uses TRBV4-3 and TRBJ1-3; the match to TRBD1 covers 7 bases. This CDR3 contains 15 residues. Germline V lookup: CDR1 LGHNA, CDR2 YSLEER. Trimming removed 0 bases from V and 7 bases from J; junction bases left unmatched: 6. The CDR3 sequence: CASSQEQGRSNTIYF. The CDR3 DNA follows: TGCGCCAGCAGCCAAGAACAGGGGCGGAGTAACACCATATATTTT.

This clonotype ranks as medium-sized. This chain uses TRBV10-3 with TRBJ2-5, with 7 bases fitting TRBD2. After removal of 7 bases from V and 5 bases from J, the junction contained 10 bases not matched to a gene. This CDR3 contains 14 residues. Per germline, CDR1 ENHRY and CDR2 SYGVKD. For the CDR3, the DNA is TGTGCCATCAAAGAGGGAACTAGCGAGGAGACCCAGTACTTC. Amino acid sequence: CAIKEGTSEETQYF.

Many counts were recorded for this clonotype. The chain is built from TRBV7-9 and TRBJ2-3; 11 nucleotides match TRBD1. The germline gives CDR1 SEHNR, CDR2 FQNEAQ (reference sequence). The CDR3 has 17 amino acids. Losses at the gene ends were 5 bases for V and 3 bases for J; bases not matched to a gene: 10. DNA of the CDR3: TGTGCCAGCAGCCCTCAACCGGGACAGGGGGGAACAGATACGCAGTATTTT. Translation: CASSPQPGQGGTDTQYF.

This clonotype has at least ten counts. J is TRBJ1-2 and V is TRBV5-5; D is unresolved. This CDR3 contains 14 residues. The germline CDR1 and CDR2 sequences are SGHKS and YYEKEE (reference sequence). Trimming left V 0 bases short and J 6 bases short, with 12 bases between. CDR3 in DNA: TGTGCCAGCAGCTTGGGGCCCGATGGGAATGGCTACACCTTC. As protein: CASSLGPDGNGYTF.

Ten or more counts support this clonotype. V gene TRBV20-1 combines with J gene TRBJ2-5; D might be TRBD2 (6 bases). This CDR3 region has 14 residues. Trimming stripped 6 bases from V and 3 bases from J, with 17 bases between. Germline CDR1 reads DFQATT; CDR2 reads SNEGSKA (reference sequence). CDR3 sequence: CSAAGPGEKETQYF. The CDR3 coding sequence is TGCAGTGCCGCGGGACCGGGAGAGAAAGAGACCCAGTACTTC.

The table lists this clonotype with many counts. V and J are TRBV7-3 and TRBJ2-1, with D unclear. The V gene lost 5 bases and the J gene lost 1 base, with 6 bases spanning the gap. The germline V gene encodes CDR1 SGHTA and CDR2 FQGTGA. This CDR3 has 13 residues. The chain's CDR3 is CASSRRSYNEQFF. In DNA form, the CDR3 reads TGTGCCAGCAGCCGAAGATCCTACAATGAGCAGTTCTTC.

The table lists this clonotype with many counts. The J gene is TRBJ1-2, the V gene TRBV12-3 or TRBV12-4, with D possibly matching TRBD1 (5 bases). The CDR3 covers 13 residues. The V end lost 5 bases, the J end lost 4 bases, and 11 bases lay between the germline ends. This CDR3 reads CASSGGRLYGYTF. CDR3 coding DNA: TGTGCCAGCAGTGGGGGTCGACTCTATGGCTACACCTTC.

This clonotype has a count of ten or more. The chain employs TRBV20-1 and TRBJ2-5, with 7 nucleotides matching TRBD2. After removal of 6 bases from V and 3 bases from J, the junction contained 10 bases not matched to a gene. The CDR3 runs to 14 residues. In germline, CDR1 is DFQATT, CDR2 SNEGSKA (reference sequence). The CDR3, as DNA: TGCAGTGCCCTCCGCCCAGGGAGGGAAGAGACCCAGTACTTC. It encodes CSALRPGREETQYF.

This clonotype was found many times. The V and J genes are TRBV7-9 and TRBJ1-4; 8 positions match TRBD1. The CDR3 is 14 amino acids. After removal of 4 bases from V and 8 bases from J, the junction contained 6 bases not matched to a gene. The germline V gene encodes CDR1 SEHNR and CDR2 FQNEAQ (reference sequence). This chain's CDR3 is CASSSPGGREKLFF. For the CDR3, the DNA is TGTGCCAGCAGCTCCCCAGGGGGCAGAGAAAAACTGTTTTTT.

This clonotype was observed at least ten times. The genes are TRBV3-1 and TRBJ2-3, with D unresolved. V lost 0 bases, J lost 11 bases, and 15 bases lay in between. The CDR3 has 14 residues. Germline-derived CDR1 and CDR2 are LGHDT and YNNKEL (reference sequence). CDR3 in DNA: TGTGCCAGCAGCCAAGACGATGCGGCCCCGCGGCAGTATTTT. Translation: CASSQDDAAPRQYF.

This clonotype was recorded many times. The chain is built from TRBV6-1 and TRBJ2-2, with 8 bases fitting TRBD1. With V trimmed by 5 bases and J by 5 bases, 10 bases remained unmatched. Germline CDR1 is MNHNS and CDR2 is SASEGT. There are 16 residues in the CDR3. CDR3 sequence reads: CASSPPRTGTTGELFF. For the CDR3, the DNA is TGTGCCAGCAGTCCTCCGAGGACAGGGACAACCGGGGAGCTGTTTTTT.